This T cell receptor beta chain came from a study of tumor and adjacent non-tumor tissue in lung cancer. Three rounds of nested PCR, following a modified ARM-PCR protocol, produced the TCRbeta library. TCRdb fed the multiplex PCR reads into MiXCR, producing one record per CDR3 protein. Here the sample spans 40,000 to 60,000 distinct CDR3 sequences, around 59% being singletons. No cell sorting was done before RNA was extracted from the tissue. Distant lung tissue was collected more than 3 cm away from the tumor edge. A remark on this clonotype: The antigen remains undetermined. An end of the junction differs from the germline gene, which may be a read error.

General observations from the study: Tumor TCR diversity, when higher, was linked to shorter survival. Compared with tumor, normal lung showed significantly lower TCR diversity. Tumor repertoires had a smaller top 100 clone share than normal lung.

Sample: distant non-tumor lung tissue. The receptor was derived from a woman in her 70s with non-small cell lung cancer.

The CDR3 DNA is TGTGCAAGCAGCGATGTGTGGAGGTCCTCCTACGAGCAGTACTTC. This translates into CASSDVWRSSYEQYF. The V call is TRBV11-1, the J call TRBJ2-7, with a weak D call TRBD2 (5 bases). This CDR3 comprises 15 residues. Germline V CDR1 and CDR2: SGHAT, FQDESV (reference sequence).